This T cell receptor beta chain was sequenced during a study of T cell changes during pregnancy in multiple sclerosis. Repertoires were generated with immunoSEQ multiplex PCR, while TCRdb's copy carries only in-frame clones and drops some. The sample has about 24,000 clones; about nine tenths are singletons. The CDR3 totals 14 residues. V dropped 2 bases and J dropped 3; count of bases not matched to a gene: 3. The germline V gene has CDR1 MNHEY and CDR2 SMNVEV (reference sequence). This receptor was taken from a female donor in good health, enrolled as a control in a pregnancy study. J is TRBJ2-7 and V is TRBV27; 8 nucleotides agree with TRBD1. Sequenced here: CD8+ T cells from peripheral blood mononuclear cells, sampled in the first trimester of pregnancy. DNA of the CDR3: TGTGCCAGCAGTTTACCTGGACAGGGCTACGAGCAGTACTTC. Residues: CASSLPGQGYEQYF.